The rows below give T cell receptor beta chains drawn from one sample of a study of cytomegalovirus exposure and HLA in healthy donors. Only in-frame clones appear in the TCRdb table, and some are missing; sequencing was by immunoSEQ multiplex PCR. Here the sample spans fewer than 200,000 clones, 70% to 85% being singletons. Sequenced input: PBMCs. The receptors originated from a man in his forties or fifties in good health and CMV-seronegative. Each CDR3 is given with its conserved first and last residue. The D gene is left open where the match is weak. The size of a clone is reported for some rows only, either as once, few or many, or as a class for expanded clones.

D	J	V	size	DNA	CDR3
.	TRBJ2-1	TRBV7-2	.	TGTGCCAGCAGCTTAGCCAGAATCGATGAGCAGTTCTTC	CASSLARIDEQFF
TRBD2	TRBJ2-7	TRBV7-8	once	TGTGCCAGCAGCTTAGTGTTAGCGGGAGAGTTTGTAGGAGGCAAATTCTACGAGCAGTACTTC	CASSLVLAGEFVGGKFYEQYF
.	TRBJ2-4	TRBV19	.	TGTGCCAGTAGCCCCCAGGGAATCTACACCCTAGCCAAAAACATTCAGTACTTC	CASSPQGIYTLAKNIQYF
.	TRBJ1-1	TRBV19	.	TGTGCCACGCGGGACGAACCAATGAACACTGAAGCTTTCTTT	CATRDEPMNTEAFF
TRBD2	TRBJ2-3	TRBV18	.	TGTGCCAGCTCACCACCTACTAGCGGAAGCACAGATACGCAGTATTTT	CASSPPTSGSTDTQYF
TRBD2	TRBJ2-2	TRBV5-4	.	TGTGCCAGCAGCTTGCCGGCGGGGGACACCGGGGAGCTGTTTTTT	CASSLPAGDTGELFF
.	TRBJ2-7	TRBV10-3	.	TGTGCCATCAGTGAGTCGATCCAGGGGGGATACGAGCAGTACTTC	CAISESIQGGYEQYF
.	TRBJ2-7	TRBV28	.	TGTGCCAGCAGTCTCCAGGCCTTCGAGCAGTACTTC	CASSLQAFEQYF
.	TRBJ2-4	TRBV30	.	TGTGCCTGGAGCCTAGACAGCCATATAGCCAAAAACATTCAGTACTTC	CAWSLDSHIAKNIQYF
.	TRBJ1-2	TRBV19	.	TGTGCCAGTCGCAAGGCAGGGTTGGATGGCTACACCTTC	CASRKAGLDGYTF
.	TRBJ2-7	TRBV7-6	.	TGTGCCAGCAGCTTAGAGGGGGGGGTGCAGTACTTC	CASSLEGGVQYF
.	TRBJ2-5	TRBV2	.	TGTGCCAGCAGTGAAGCGCTTCGGGGCGGGAAAGACCAAGAGACCCAGTACTTC	CASSEALRGGKDQETQYF
.	TRBJ2-5	TRBV29-1	.	TGCAGCGCCGGGGAGGGGGGGGAGACCCAGTACTTC	CSAGEGGETQYF
TRBD1	TRBJ2-3	TRBV6-6	.	TGTGCCAGCAGTTATGGACGGGACAGGGCAAGGTATTTT	CASSYGRDRARYF
TRBD1	TRBJ2-7	TRBV7-2	once	TGTGCCAGCAGCTTACGGATTGGGACAGGGGATGACGAGCAGTACTTC	CASSLRIGTGDDEQYF
.	TRBJ2-7	TRBV19	once	TGTGCCAGTAGTATTGCCGGGAGACGCCCGGGCGGCTACGAGCAGTACTTC	CASSIAGRRPGGYEQYF
.	TRBJ2-2	TRBV5-6	.	TGTGCCAGCAGCTTGGGAGGAACCGGGGAGCTGTTTTTT	CASSLGGTGELFF
TRBD2	TRBJ2-1	TRBV6-4	.	TGTGCCAGCAAGGAGACTAGCGGGAGTGAGAATGAGCAGTTCTTC	CASKETSGSENEQFF
TRBD1	TRBJ2-7	TRBV28	.	TGTGCCAGCAACCCAGGCGGGACAGGGGGCTCCTACGAGCAGTACTTC	CASNPGGTGGSYEQYF
.	TRBJ2-7	TRBV6-6	.	TGTGCCAGCAGTTACTCGACACCGGGGGACTACGAGCAGTACTTC	CASSYSTPGDYEQYF
.	TRBJ2-7	TRBV28	few	TGTGCCAGCGGAGCAGGGATCCACGAGCAGTACTTC	CASGAGIHEQYF
.	TRBJ2-5	TRBV6-1	.	TGTGCCAGCAGTGAAGTGATTGCGGGGTGGGAGACCCAGTACTTC	CASSEVIAGWETQYF
.	TRBJ1-5	TRBV19	.	TGTGCCAGTAGTATATACCCGGGAGGGGAGAATCAGCCCCAGCATTTT	CASSIYPGGENQPQHF